This is a list of T cell receptor beta chains from one sample in a study of blood T cell repertoires in COVID-19. Clones were read by immunoSEQ multiplex PCR, and TCRdb kept only the in-frame ones, dropping some. The profile covers 70,000 or so clones, with 70% to 90% appearing a single time and approximately 6.7% taken by the ten largest. Input material: peripheral blood. The origin of the receptors is a woman of 80 years or more with active COVID-19. CDR3s include the opening cysteine and the closing phenylalanine or tryptophan. A D gene is named only where the DNA matches it firmly. Clone size is shown for a subset of rows, as once, few, many or a class of expanded clone.

cdr3_nt	cdr3_aa	v_call	j_call	d_call	clone_size	cdr3_length
TGTGCTAGCAGCTTAGGTCTAGAAACCGGGGAGCTGTTTTTT	CASSLGLETGELFF	TRBV7-7	TRBJ2-2	.	.	14
TGTGCCAGCTCACCAAGCCTGAACCGCCACAATGAGCAGTTCTTC	CASSPSLNRHNEQFF	TRBV18	TRBJ2-1	.	.	15
TGTGCCACCAGCACCCTGTCCGGGACAGTACAAGAGACCCAGTACTTC	CATSTLSGTVQETQYF	TRBV15	TRBJ2-5	TRBD1	.	16
TGCGCCAGCAGCCAAGAGTACAGGGGGATTAGCTCTGGGGCCAACGTCCTGACTTTC	CASSQEYRGISSGANVLTF	TRBV4-3	TRBJ2-6	TRBD1	.	19
TGTGCCAGCAGTTTGGGGCGGAAGAATGAAAAACTGTTTTTT	CASSLGRKNEKLFF	TRBV27	TRBJ1-4	.	.	14
TGTGCCAGCAGCTTAGCACTACCCCGGGGGACCGGGGAGCTGTTTTTT	CASSLALPRGTGELFF	TRBV7-9	TRBJ2-2	.	.	16
TGCGCCAGCAGCCTGGGACAGGGAATTAATCAGCCCCAGCATTTT	CASSLGQGINQPQHF	TRBV4-1	TRBJ1-5	TRBD1	.	15
TGTGCCAGCTCCCGCGAGCGCGGTCAGGGGGGACCTCCCCTCCACTTT	CASSRERGQGGPPLHF	TRBV18	TRBJ1-6	TRBD1	few	16
TGTGCCAGCTCCCCACGGACAGACGGGGAGCTGTTTTTT	CASSPRTDGELFF	TRBV18	TRBJ2-2	.	.	13
TGTGCCAGCACTGGGACAGGGGGCATATACGAGCAGTACTTC	CASTGTGGIYEQYF	TRBV2	TRBJ2-7	TRBD1	once	14
TGCGCCAGCAGCTTGGAGTTCGGGAGAACTGAAGCTTTCTTT	CASSLEFGRTEAFF	TRBV5-1	TRBJ1-1	.	.	14
TGTGCCAGCAGTCATGGGAGCCAGGCAGATACGCAGTATTTT	CASSHGSQADTQYF	TRBV3-1/TRBV3-2	TRBJ2-3	.	.	14
TGTGCCAGCAGTTTAAGAAACCCGGGTGAGCAGTTCTTC	CASSLRNPGEQFF	TRBV28	TRBJ2-1	.	.	13
TGTGCCAGCAGTACAGGGGGCGTAACTGGGGCCAACGTCCTGACTTTC	CASSTGGVTGANVLTF	TRBV6-2/TRBV6-3	TRBJ2-6	TRBD1	.	16
TGTGCCAGCAGCCCAGGGACTAGCGGGAGGGTGGATACGCAGTATTTT	CASSPGTSGRVDTQYF	TRBV11-2	TRBJ2-3	TRBD2	.	16
TGTGCCAGCAGCTTAGAATGGGGCAGCGGGAGGCAGTTCTTC	CASSLEWGSGRQFF	TRBV11-1	TRBJ2-1	TRBD2	.	14
TGTGCCAGCAGCTTATCGGGTCGAACAGGGGGCGCCGAAGCTTTCTTT	CASSLSGRTGGAEAFF	TRBV7-9	TRBJ1-1	TRBD1	.	16
TGTGCCAGCAGCTTGTACGTCGGACACCTAACCTACGAGCAGTACTTC	CASSLYVGHLTYEQYF	TRBV5-8	TRBJ2-7	.	.	16
TGTGCCAGCAGCGTGGACATCCTAGCGGGAGGGCCAAAGGGGGAGACCCAGTACTTC	CASSVDILAGGPKGETQYF	TRBV9	TRBJ2-5	TRBD2	few	19
TGTGCCAGCAGCGTTGAAGGGGTTCAGCCCCAGCATTTT	CASSVEGVQPQHF	TRBV9	TRBJ1-5	.	.	13
TGTGCCAGCAGTTCCGTCGGGACACTTAACTATGGCTACACCTTC	CASSSVGTLNYGYTF	TRBV6-2/TRBV6-3	TRBJ1-2	.	.	15
TGTGCCAGCAGTTTGTCGGAGGTTCAGCCCCAGCATTTT	CASSLSEVQPQHF	TRBV27	TRBJ1-5	.	.	13
TGCGCCAGCAGTCTAGATCCCTCCTACAATGAGCAGTTCTTC	CASSLDPSYNEQFF	TRBV5-1	TRBJ2-1	.	.	14
TGTGCCAGTAGTATAGTAGGGGGTACGAACACCGGGGAGCTGTTTTTT	CASSIVGGTNTGELFF	TRBV19	TRBJ2-2	.	.	16
TGTGCCAGCAGTTTATGGTCGGGGGACTATACGCAGTATTTT	CASSLWSGDYTQYF	TRBV27	TRBJ2-3	.	.	14
TGTGCCAGCAGTCCCCCGGGACTAGCGGGAGCCAATGAGCAGTTCTTC	CASSPPGLAGANEQFF	TRBV28	TRBJ2-1	TRBD2	once	16
TGTGCCAGCAGCCTTGTGGGGGGCTACGAGCAGTACTTC	CASSLVGGYEQYF	TRBV5-4	TRBJ2-7	.	.	13
TGTGCCAGCAGCGTAGCTCCCACTGGGACCAGGACGGGGGGCCAAGAGACCCAGTACTTC	CASSVAPTGTRTGGQETQYF	TRBV9	TRBJ2-5	TRBD2	.	20
TGTGCCAGCTCACCAGGGAGGGCCCCCGGGGAGCTGTTTTTT	CASSPGRAPGELFF	TRBV18	TRBJ2-2	TRBD2	.	14
TGTGCCAGCAGCCCAGAGACAGGGGGTGGAAACACCATATATTTT	CASSPETGGGNTIYF	TRBV7-2	TRBJ1-3	TRBD1	.	15
TGCGCCAGCAGCTTGACTAGCCTTCCAGGGGAGACCCAGTACTTC	CASSLTSLPGETQYF	TRBV5-1	TRBJ2-5	.	.	15